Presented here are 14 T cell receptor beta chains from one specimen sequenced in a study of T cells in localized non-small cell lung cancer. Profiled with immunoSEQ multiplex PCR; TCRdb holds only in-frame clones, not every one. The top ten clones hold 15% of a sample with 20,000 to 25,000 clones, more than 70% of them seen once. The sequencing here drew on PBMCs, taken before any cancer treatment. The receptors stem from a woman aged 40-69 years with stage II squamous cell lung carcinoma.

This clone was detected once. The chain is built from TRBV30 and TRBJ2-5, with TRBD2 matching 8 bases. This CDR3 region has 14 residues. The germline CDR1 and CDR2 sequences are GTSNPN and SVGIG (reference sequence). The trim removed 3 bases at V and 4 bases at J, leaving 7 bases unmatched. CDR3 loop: CAWRPPGLVETQYF. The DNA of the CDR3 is TGTGCCTGGAGGCCGCCGGGACTAGTAGAGACCCAGTACTTC.

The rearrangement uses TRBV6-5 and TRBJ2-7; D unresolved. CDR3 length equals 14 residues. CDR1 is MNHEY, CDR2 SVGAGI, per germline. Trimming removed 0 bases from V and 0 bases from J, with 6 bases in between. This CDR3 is CASSYSESSYEQYF. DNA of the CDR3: TGTGCCAGCAGTTACTCTGAGAGCTCCTACGAGCAGTACTTC.

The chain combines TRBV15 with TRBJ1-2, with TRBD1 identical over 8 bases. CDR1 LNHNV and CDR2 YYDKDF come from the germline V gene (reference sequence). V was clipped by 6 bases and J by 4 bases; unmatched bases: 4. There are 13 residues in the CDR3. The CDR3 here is CATRLTGGYGYTF. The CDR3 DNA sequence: TGTGCCACCAGACTTACAGGGGGCTATGGCTACACCTTC. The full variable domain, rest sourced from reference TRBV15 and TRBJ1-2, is DAMVIQNPRYQVTQFGKPVTLSCSQTLNHNVMYWYQQKSSQAPKLLFHYYDKDFNNEADTPDNFQSRRPNTSFCFLDIRSPGLGDTAMYLCATRLTGGYGYTFGSGTRLTVV.

This CDR3 is CASVTGTGDTEAFF. CDR3 DNA sequence: TGTGCTAGTGTTACCGGGACAGGGGACACTGAAGCTTTCTTT. V is TRBV12-5 and J is TRBJ1-1; 10 bases line up with TRBD1. This CDR3 spans 14 amino acids. The germline CDR1 and CDR2 sequences are LGHNT and FRNRAP. Unmatched junction bases numbered 5, after V lost 7 bases and J lost 3 bases.

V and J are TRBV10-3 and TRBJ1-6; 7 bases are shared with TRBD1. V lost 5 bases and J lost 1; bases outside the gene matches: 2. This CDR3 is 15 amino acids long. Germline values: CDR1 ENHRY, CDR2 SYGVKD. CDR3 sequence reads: CAISTGASYNSPLHF. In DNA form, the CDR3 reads TGTGCCATCAGTACAGGGGCGTCCTATAATTCACCCCTCCACTTT.

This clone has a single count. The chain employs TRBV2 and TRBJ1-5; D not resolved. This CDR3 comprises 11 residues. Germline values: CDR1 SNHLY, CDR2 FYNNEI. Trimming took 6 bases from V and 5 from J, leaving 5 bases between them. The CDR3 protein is CASSGDQPQHF. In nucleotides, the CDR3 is TGTGCCAGCAGCGGGGATCAGCCCCAGCATTTT.

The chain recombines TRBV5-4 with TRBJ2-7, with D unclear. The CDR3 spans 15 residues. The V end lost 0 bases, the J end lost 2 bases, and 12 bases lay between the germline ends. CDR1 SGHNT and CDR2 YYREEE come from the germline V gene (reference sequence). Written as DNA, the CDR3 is TGTGCCAGCAGCTTGGAGGGCTTACCCCCCTACGAGCAGTACTTC. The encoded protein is CASSLEGLPPYEQYF.

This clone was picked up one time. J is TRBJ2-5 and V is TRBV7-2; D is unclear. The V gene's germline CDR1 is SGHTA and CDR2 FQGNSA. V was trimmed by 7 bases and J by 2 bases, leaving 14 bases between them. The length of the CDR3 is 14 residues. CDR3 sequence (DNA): TGTGCCAGCACCGGATACGGACGGCAAGAGACCCAGTACTTC. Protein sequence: CASTGYGRQETQYF.

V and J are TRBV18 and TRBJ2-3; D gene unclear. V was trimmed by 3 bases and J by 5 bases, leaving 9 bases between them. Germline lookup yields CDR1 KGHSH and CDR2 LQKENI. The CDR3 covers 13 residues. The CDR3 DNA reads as TGTGCCAGCTCACCCGATCTGGGAGATACGCAGTATTTT. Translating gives CASSPDLGDTQYF.

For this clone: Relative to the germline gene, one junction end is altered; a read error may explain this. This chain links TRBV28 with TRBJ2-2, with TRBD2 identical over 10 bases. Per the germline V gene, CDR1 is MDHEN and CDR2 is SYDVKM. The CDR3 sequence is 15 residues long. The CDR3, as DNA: TGTGCCAGCAGACCGGGACTAGCGAATACCGGGGAGCTGTTTTTT. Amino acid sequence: CASRPGLANTGELFF.

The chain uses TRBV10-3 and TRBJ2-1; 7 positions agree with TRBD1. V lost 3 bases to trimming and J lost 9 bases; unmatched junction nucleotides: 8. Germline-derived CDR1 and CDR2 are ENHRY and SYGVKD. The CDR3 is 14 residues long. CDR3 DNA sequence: TGTGCCATCAGTGAAGGGGACAGTTGGGGTGAGCAGTTCTTC. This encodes CAISEGDSWGEQFF.

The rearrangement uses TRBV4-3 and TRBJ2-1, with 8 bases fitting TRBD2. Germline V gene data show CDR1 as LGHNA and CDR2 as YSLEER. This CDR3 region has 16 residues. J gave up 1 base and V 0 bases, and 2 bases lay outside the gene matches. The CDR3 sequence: CASSQDRGGSYNEQFF. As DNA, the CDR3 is TGCGCCAGCAGCCAAGATCGGGGGGGTTCCTACAATGAGCAGTTCTTC.

CDR3 protein: CASSLGAGADYEQYF. CDR3 nucleotide sequence: TGTGCCAGCAGCTTAGGGGCGGGGGCGGACTACGAGCAGTACTTC. V usage is TRBV11-3 and J usage is TRBJ2-7, with TRBD2 as a possible D gene (7 bases). Germline CDR1 and CDR2: SGHNT and YENEEA. The CDR3 has 15 residues. Trimming stripped 1 base from V and 3 bases from J, with 13 bases between.

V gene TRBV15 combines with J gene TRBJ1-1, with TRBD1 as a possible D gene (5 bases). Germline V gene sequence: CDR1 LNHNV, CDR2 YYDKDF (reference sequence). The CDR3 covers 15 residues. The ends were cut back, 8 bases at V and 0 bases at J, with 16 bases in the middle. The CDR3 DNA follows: TGTGCCACCCGGGACGGCTACTCTATGAACACTGAAGCTTTCTTT. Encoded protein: CATRDGYSMNTEAFF.